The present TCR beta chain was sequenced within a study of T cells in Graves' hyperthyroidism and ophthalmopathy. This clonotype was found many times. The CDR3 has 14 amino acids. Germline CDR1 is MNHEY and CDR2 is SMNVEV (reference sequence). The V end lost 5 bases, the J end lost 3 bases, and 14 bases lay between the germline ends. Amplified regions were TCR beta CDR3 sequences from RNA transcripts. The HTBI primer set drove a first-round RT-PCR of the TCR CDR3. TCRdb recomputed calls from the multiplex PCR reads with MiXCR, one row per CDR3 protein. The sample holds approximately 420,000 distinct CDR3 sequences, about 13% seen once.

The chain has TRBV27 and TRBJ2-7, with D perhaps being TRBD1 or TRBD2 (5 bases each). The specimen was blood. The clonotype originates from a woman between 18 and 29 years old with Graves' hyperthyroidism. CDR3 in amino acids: CASSPVTEGYEQYF. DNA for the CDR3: TGTGCCAGCAGTCCAGTGACAGAGGGCTACGAGCAGTACTTC.